Each of the 2 T cell receptor beta chains below was sequenced from the same sample in a study of CD8+ T cells in alopecia areata. Once RNA had been extracted, it was reverse transcribed into cDNA to act as the sequencing template. Sequencing was performed with immunoSEQ multiplex PCR; in TCRdb, only in-frame clones are kept and a portion is missing. The profile shows fewer than 150,000 clones, around two fifths of them singletons. Sequenced input: CD4+ T cells sorted from blood. The receptor set was obtained from a human donor with alopecia areata.

The chain couples TRBV5-4 to TRBJ2-7; 13 bases are shared with TRBD2. This CDR3 region has 16 residues. Germline CDR1 and CDR2: SGHNT and YYREEE (reference sequence). Trimming removed 4 bases from V and 4 bases from J; junction bases left unmatched: 8. The CDR3 reads CASSPGGTSGKYEQYF. The DNA of the CDR3 is TGTGCCAGCAGCCCAGGCGGGACTAGCGGGAAGTACGAGCAGTACTTC. Drawing the rest from reference TRBV5-4 and TRBJ2-7, the complete variable domain is ETGVTQSPTHLIKTRGQQVTLRCSSQSGHNTVSWYQQALGQGPQFIFQYYREEENGRGNFPPRFSGLQFPNYSSELNVNALELDDSALYLCASSPGGTSGKYEQYFGPGTRLTVT.

The chain is built from TRBV7-2 and TRBJ1-6; 8 bases match TRBD1. The V gene end was trimmed by 4 bases and the J gene end by 9 bases; junction bases not matched to a gene: 8. The CDR3 spans 15 residues. Germline values: CDR1 SGHTA, CDR2 FQGNSA. The CDR3 DNA sequence: TGTGCCAGCAGCTCAGGACAGGGAGCCTCTTCACCCCTCCACTTT. Amino acids: CASSSGQGASSPLHF.